This T cell receptor beta chain is drawn from a study of T cells in Graves' hyperthyroidism and ophthalmopathy. Amplified TCR beta CDR3 regions came from RNA transcripts. HTBI primers were employed in a first-round RT-PCR of the TCR CDR3. TCRdb fed the multiplex PCR reads into MiXCR, producing one record per CDR3 protein. The sample yields 550,000 to 600,000 distinct CDR3 sequences, 12% to 15% seen once. This clonotype came up many times. The CDR3 contains 17 residues. Per germline, CDR1 SGHAT and CDR2 FQNNGV. V dropped 5 bases and J dropped 4 bases, with 20 bases sitting between them. Sequenced input: blood. This TCR came from a woman aged 18-29 years with Graves' ophthalmopathy. The V gene is TRBV11-2, the J gene TRBJ2-2; D may be TRBD2 (6 bases). The CDR3 DNA reads as TGTGCCAGCAGCAGGAGTTCTACGGGAGTTACCACCGGGGAGCTGTTTTTT. This sequence encodes CASSRSSTGVTTGELFF.